Listed below are T cell receptor beta chains from one sample, sequenced in a study of shared clonotypes between healthy human individuals. Some clones are missing from TCRdb's copy, which holds only in-frame ones; the method was immunoSEQ multiplex PCR. The sample lists a few million clones; just under 95% were seen once. Sequencing was performed on naive CD8+ T cells from PBMCs. Receptors were obtained from a man in his late teens or twenties in good health. Some clones in this sample may be carry-over from other donors' samples. Both conserved end residues are part of each CDR3. The D gene is left open where the match is weak. Not every row has a clone size; where given, it reads once, few, many or a size class.

size: -
V: TRBV27
J: TRBJ1-2
length: 14
D: TRBD1
CDR3: CASRWTGGDYGYTF
DNA: TGTGCCAGCAGATGGACAGGGGGAGACTATGGCTACACCTTC

size: -
V: TRBV6-1
J: TRBJ2-2
length: 19
D: TRBD1
CDR3: CASSEELDRLASNTGELFF
DNA: TGTGCCAGCAGTGAGGAGTTGGACAGGTTGGCATCGAACACCGGGGAGCTGTTTTTT

size: few
V: TRBV7-9
J: TRBJ1-1
length: 14
D: -
CDR3: CASSSPGRNTEAFF
DNA: TGTGCCAGCAGCTCCCCGGGTCGGAACACTGAAGCTTTCTTT

size: -
V: TRBV28
J: TRBJ1-4
length: 15
D: TRBD1
CDR3: CASSPGTVSNEKLFF
DNA: TGTGCCAGCAGTCCAGGGACAGTCAGTAATGAAAAACTGTTTTTT

size: -
V: TRBV19
J: TRBJ1-5
length: 14
D: TRBD1
CDR3: CASRNRGRGQPQHF
DNA: TGTGCCAGTAGAAACAGGGGACGGGGCCAGCCCCAGCATTTT

size: once
V: TRBV28
J: TRBJ2-7
length: 15
D: TRBD2
CDR3: CASSFGIAGAYEQYF
DNA: TGTGCCAGCAGTTTCGGGATAGCGGGGGCCTACGAGCAGTACTTC

size: -
V: TRBV9
J: TRBJ2-1
length: 16
D: TRBD2
CDR3: CASSPFSGRSHNEQFF
DNA: TGTGCCAGCAGCCCCTTTAGCGGGAGAAGCCACAATGAGCAGTTCTTC

size: -
V: TRBV7-8
J: TRBJ2-5
length: 17
D: TRBD2
CDR3: CASSLDGLAGGEETQYF
DNA: TGTGCCAGCAGCTTAGATGGGTTAGCGGGGGGGGAAGAGACCCAGTACTTC

size: -
V: TRBV5-6
J: TRBJ2-7
length: 14
D: -
CDR3: CASSLVPDSYEQYF
DNA: TGTGCCAGCAGCTTGGTTCCAGATTCCTACGAGCAGTACTTC

size: -
V: TRBV7-3
J: TRBJ2-3
length: 15
D: TRBD2
CDR3: CASSPSGTTTDTQYF
DNA: TGTGCCAGCAGCCCTAGCGGTACTACCACAGATACGCAGTATTTT

size: -
V: TRBV6-5
J: TRBJ1-1
length: 15
D: -
CDR3: CASSYSASMNTEAFF
DNA: TGTGCCAGCAGTTACTCGGCCAGCATGAACACTGAAGCTTTCTTT

size: -
V: TRBV30
J: TRBJ2-2
length: 13
D: -
CDR3: CAWSRSAQVELFF
DNA: TGTGCCTGGAGTCGCTCAGCCCAGGTTGAGCTGTTTTTT

size: -
V: TRBV7-9
J: TRBJ2-2
length: 15
D: -
CDR3: CASSSREQATGELFF
DNA: TGTGCCAGCAGCTCCCGGGAGCAGGCCACCGGGGAGCTGTTTTTT

size: -
V: TRBV27
J: TRBJ2-7
length: 12
D: -
CDR3: CASSGNPFEQYF
DNA: TGTGCCAGCAGTGGGAACCCTTTCGAGCAGTACTTC

size: -
V: TRBV7-9
J: TRBJ1-4
length: 18
D: -
CDR3: CASRPGDGRDATNEKLFF
DNA: TGTGCCAGCAGACCGGGGGATGGCAGGGACGCAACTAATGAAAAACTGTTTTTT

size: -
V: TRBV11-2
J: TRBJ2-7
length: 15
D: -
CDR3: CASSVSRAGRWEQYF
DNA: TGTGCCAGCAGCGTAAGCCGGGCCGGACGTTGGGAGCAGTACTTC

size: -
V: TRBV4-2
J: TRBJ2-1
length: 15
D: -
CDR3: CASSQVGPLYNEQFF
DNA: TGTGCCAGCAGCCAAGTGGGTCCACTATACAATGAGCAGTTCTTC

size: -
V: TRBV4-1
J: TRBJ2-3
length: 13
D: -
CDR3: CASKGFGTDTQYF
DNA: TGCGCTTCCAAAGGCTTTGGCACAGATACGCAGTATTTT

size: -
V: TRBV5-4
J: TRBJ2-1
length: 15
D: -
CDR3: CASSLNPEGGYEQFF
DNA: TGTGCCAGCAGCCTGAACCCGGAGGGGGGCTATGAGCAGTTCTTC

size: -
V: TRBV28
J: TRBJ2-6
length: 10
D: -
CDR3: CPLGANVLTF
DNA: TGTCCATTGGGGGCCAACGTCCTGACTTTC

size: -
V: TRBV9
J: TRBJ1-2
length: 16
D: TRBD1
CDR3: CASSAVGTGGMYGYTF
DNA: TGTGCCAGCAGCGCCGTGGGGACAGGGGGCATGTATGGCTACACCTTC

size: once
V: TRBV15
J: TRBJ2-7
length: 14
D: -
CDR3: CATSTRDTPYEQYF
DNA: TGTGCCACCAGCACCCGGGACACTCCCTACGAGCAGTACTTC

size: -
V: TRBV6-5
J: TRBJ2-7
length: 15
D: TRBD2
CDR3: CASSSHGTSGYEQYF
DNA: TGTGCCAGCAGTTCGCATGGGACTAGCGGCTACGAGCAGTACTTC

size: -
V: TRBV27
J: TRBJ1-3
length: 15
D: TRBD1
CDR3: CATSRDRGSGNTIYF
DNA: TGTGCCACTTCCCGGGACAGGGGTTCTGGAAACACCATATATTTT

size: -
V: TRBV25-1
J: TRBJ2-6
length: 17
D: -
CDR3: CASSEGRPISGANVLTF
DNA: TGTGCCAGCAGTGAGGGACGACCCATCTCTGGGGCCAACGTCCTGACTTTC

size: -
V: TRBV30
J: TRBJ1-1
length: 14
D: -
CDR3: CAWSTGIGNTEAFF
DNA: TGTGCCTGGAGTACAGGGATAGGAAACACTGAAGCTTTCTTT

size: -
V: TRBV27
J: TRBJ2-7
length: 14
D: -
CDR3: CASSLSGRSYEQYF
DNA: TGTGCCAGCAGTTTATCAGGGCGCTCCTACGAGCAGTACTTC

size: -
V: TRBV7-3
J: TRBJ2-1
length: 15
D: TRBD1
CDR3: CASSLIPGGLGEQFF
DNA: TGTGCCAGCAGCTTAATCCCAGGGGGTCTAGGTGAGCAGTTCTTC

size: -
V: TRBV27
J: TRBJ1-6
length: 14
D: TRBD1
CDR3: CASSPTGGWSPLHF
DNA: TGTGCCAGCAGTCCGACAGGGGGCTGGTCACCCCTCCACTTT

size: -
V: TRBV4-1
J: TRBJ2-2
length: 14
D: -
CDR3: CASSTPRGTGELFF
DNA: TGCGCCAGCAGTACTCCACGGGGCACCGGGGAGCTGTTTTTT

size: -
V: TRBV7-2
J: TRBJ2-5
length: 15
D: -
CDR3: CASSFRPAGQETQYF
DNA: TGTGCCAGCAGCTTCCGCCCGGCTGGGCAAGAGACCCAGTACTTC

size: -
V: TRBV7-9
J: TRBJ1-1
length: 12
D: -
CDR3: CASSQGHTEAFF
DNA: TGTGCCAGCAGCCAAGGCCACACTGAAGCTTTCTTT

size: -
V: TRBV7-9
J: TRBJ2-2
length: 17
D: -
CDR3: CASSAIGGILYTGELFF
DNA: TGTGCCAGCAGCGCTATTGGGGGTATTTTATACACCGGGGAGCTGTTTTTT

size: -
V: TRBV7-9
J: TRBJ1-6
length: 10
D: -
CDR3: CATRVSPLHF
DNA: TGTGCCACCAGGGTATCACCCCTCCACTTT

size: few
V: TRBV6-1
J: TRBJ1-2
length: 12
D: -
CDR3: CASRDPAGGYTF
DNA: TGTGCCAGCAGAGACCCCGCGGGGGGCTACACCTTC

size: few
V: TRBV2
J: TRBJ2-2
length: 12
D: -
CDR3: CASREGIGELFF
DNA: TGTGCCAGCAGGGAAGGGATCGGGGAGCTGTTTTTT

size: -
V: TRBV4-1
J: TRBJ2-1
length: 17
D: TRBD1
CDR3: CASSQTRRDRGINEQFF
DNA: TGCGCCAGCAGCCAAACTCGCCGGGACAGGGGGATCAATGAGCAGTTCTTC

size: once
V: TRBV7-8
J: TRBJ2-3
length: 15
D: TRBD2
CDR3: CASSLRLAGTDTQYF
DNA: TGTGCCAGCAGCTTAAGGTTAGCGGGAACAGATACGCAGTATTTT

size: -
V: TRBV19
J: TRBJ2-7
length: 14
D: TRBD1
CDR3: CASSPRDRGDEQYF
DNA: TGTGCCAGTAGTCCGAGGGACAGAGGAGACGAGCAGTACTTC

size: -
V: TRBV27
J: TRBJ2-1
length: 16
D: TRBD2
CDR3: CASSKRTSGFYNEQFF
DNA: TGTGCCAGCAGTAAGAGGACTAGCGGGTTTTACAATGAGCAGTTCTTC

size: -
V: TRBV27
J: TRBJ2-1
length: 16
D: TRBD2
CDR3: CASSLSGGAGYNEQFF
DNA: TGTGCCAGCAGTTTATCGGGGGGAGCGGGATACAATGAGCAGTTCTTC

size: -
V: TRBV2
J: TRBJ2-2
length: 17
D: -
CDR3: CASSPRGGTRDTGELFF
DNA: TGTGCCAGCAGTCCTAGAGGGGGGACGCGCGACACCGGGGAGCTGTTTTTT

size: -
V: TRBV6-1
J: TRBJ2-7
length: 17
D: -
CDR3: CASSELMAGADLYEQYF
DNA: TGTGCCAGCAGTGAATTGATGGCGGGGGCGGACCTCTACGAGCAGTACTTC

size: -
V: TRBV28
J: TRBJ1-5
length: 14
D: -
CDR3: CASSLRAVNQPQHF
DNA: TGTGCCAGCAGTTTACGGGCAGTCAATCAGCCCCAGCATTTT

size: -
V: TRBV7-3
J: TRBJ1-2
length: 13
D: -
CDR3: CASSPIAGAGYTF
DNA: TGTGCCAGCAGCCCTATCGCGGGGGCTGGCTACACCTTC

size: -
V: TRBV27
J: TRBJ2-1
length: 14
D: TRBD1
CDR3: CASTWTGGRNEQFF
DNA: TGTGCCAGCACATGGACAGGGGGGAGGAATGAGCAGTTCTTC

size: -
V: TRBV30
J: TRBJ2-7
length: 13
D: -
CDR3: CAWSVGDTYEQYF
DNA: TGTGCCTGGAGTGTAGGAGATACCTACGAGCAGTACTTC

size: few
V: TRBV29-1
J: TRBJ1-1
length: 11
D: -
CDR3: CSARLNTEAFF
DNA: TGCAGCGCGAGACTGAACACTGAAGCTTTCTTT

size: -
V: TRBV5-1
J: TRBJ2-1
length: 18
D: TRBD2
CDR3: CASSLGILAGKRYIEQFF
DNA: TGCGCCAGCAGCTTAGGCATACTAGCGGGAAAGCGCTATATTGAGCAGTTCTTC

size: few
V: TRBV10-2
J: TRBJ1-1
length: 12
D: TRBD1
CDR3: CASRTGGTEAFF
DNA: TGCGCCAGCAGGACAGGGGGTACTGAAGCTTTCTTT

size: -
V: TRBV19
J: TRBJ2-1
length: 15
D: -
CDR3: CASSPQRGGYNEQFF
DNA: TGTGCCAGTAGCCCCCAGAGGGGGGGGTACAATGAGCAGTTCTTC

size: -
V: TRBV28
J: TRBJ2-7
length: 17
D: TRBD1
CDR3: CASSLFFRDSPSYEQYF
DNA: TGTGCCAGCAGTTTATTTTTCCGGGACAGTCCATCCTACGAGCAGTACTTC